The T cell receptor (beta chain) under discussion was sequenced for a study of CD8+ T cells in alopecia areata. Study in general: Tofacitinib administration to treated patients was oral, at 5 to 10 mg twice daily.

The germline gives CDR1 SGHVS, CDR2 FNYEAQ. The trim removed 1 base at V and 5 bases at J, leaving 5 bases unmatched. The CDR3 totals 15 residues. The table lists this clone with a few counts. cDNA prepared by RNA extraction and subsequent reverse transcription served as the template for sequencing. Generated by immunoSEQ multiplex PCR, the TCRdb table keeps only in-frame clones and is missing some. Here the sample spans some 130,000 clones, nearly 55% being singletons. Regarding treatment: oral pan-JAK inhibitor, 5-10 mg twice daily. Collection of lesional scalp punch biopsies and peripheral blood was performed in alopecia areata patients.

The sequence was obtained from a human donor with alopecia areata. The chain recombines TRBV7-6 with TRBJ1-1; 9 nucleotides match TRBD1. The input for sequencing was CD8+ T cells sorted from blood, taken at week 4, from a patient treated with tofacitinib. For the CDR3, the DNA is TGTGCCAGCAGCTTAGGATTCGGGACAGGGACTGAAGCTTTCTTT. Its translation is CASSLGFGTGTEAFF.